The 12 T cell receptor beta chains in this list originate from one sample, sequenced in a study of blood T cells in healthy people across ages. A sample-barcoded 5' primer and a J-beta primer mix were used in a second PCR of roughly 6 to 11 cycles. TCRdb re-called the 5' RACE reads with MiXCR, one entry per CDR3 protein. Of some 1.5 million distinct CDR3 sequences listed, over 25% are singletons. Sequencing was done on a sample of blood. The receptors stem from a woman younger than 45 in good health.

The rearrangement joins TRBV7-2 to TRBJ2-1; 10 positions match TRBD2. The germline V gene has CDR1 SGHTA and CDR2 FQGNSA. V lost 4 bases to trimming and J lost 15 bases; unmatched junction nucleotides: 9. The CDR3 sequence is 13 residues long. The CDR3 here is CASSSLAGLFRFF. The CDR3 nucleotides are TGTGCCAGCAGCTCACTAGCGGGGCTATTTCGGTTCTTC.

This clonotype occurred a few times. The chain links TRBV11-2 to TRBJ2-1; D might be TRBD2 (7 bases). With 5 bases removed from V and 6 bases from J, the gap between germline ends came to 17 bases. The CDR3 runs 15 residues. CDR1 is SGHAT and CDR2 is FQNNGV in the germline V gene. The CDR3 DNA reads TGTGCCAGCAGCCCAATGAGGGGGGGCCTCAATGAGCAGTTCTTC. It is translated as CASSPMRGGLNEQFF. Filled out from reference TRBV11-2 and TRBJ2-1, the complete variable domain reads EAGVAQSPRYKIIEKRQSVAFWCNPISGHATLYWYQQILGQGPKLLIQFQNNGVVDDSQLPKDRFSAERLKGVDSTLKIQPAKLEDSAVYLCASSPMRGGLNEQFFGPGTRLTVL.

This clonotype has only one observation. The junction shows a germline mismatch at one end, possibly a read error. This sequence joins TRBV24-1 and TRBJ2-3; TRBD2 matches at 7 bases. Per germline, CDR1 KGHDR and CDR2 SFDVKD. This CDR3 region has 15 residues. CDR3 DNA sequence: TGTGCCGCCAGTGATGCGCAGCGGGGACGAGATACGCAGTATTTT. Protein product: CAASDAQRGRDTQYF.

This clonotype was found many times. The CDR3 protein is CAMARDSAYEQYF. The CDR3 DNA reads as TGCGCCATGGCCCGGGACTCTGCCTACGAGCAGTACTTC. This rearrangement joins TRBV10-2 to TRBJ2-7; possible D gene TRBD2, 6 bases. Germline values: CDR1 WSHSY, CDR2 SAAADI. The V end lost 10 bases, the J end lost 2 bases, and 15 bases lay between the germline ends. This CDR3 comprises 13 residues.

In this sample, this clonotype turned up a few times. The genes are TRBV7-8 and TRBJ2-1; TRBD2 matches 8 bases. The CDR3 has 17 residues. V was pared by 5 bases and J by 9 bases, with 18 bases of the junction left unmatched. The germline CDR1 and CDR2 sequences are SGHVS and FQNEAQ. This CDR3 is CASSPAGDSLPSGEQFF. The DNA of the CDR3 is TGTGCCAGCAGCCCAGCGGGGGACTCCTTACCGTCGGGTGAGCAGTTCTTC.

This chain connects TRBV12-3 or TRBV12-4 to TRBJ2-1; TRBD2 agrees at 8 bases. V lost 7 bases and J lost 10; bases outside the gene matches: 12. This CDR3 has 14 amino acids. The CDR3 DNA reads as TGTGCCAGCATAGGCGCGGCGGGAGGCACCGAGCAGTTCTTC. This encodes CASIGAAGGTEQFF.

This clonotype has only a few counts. The CDR3 here is CASSLAGGSQPQHF. In DNA form, the CDR3 reads TGCGCCAGCAGCTTGGCCGGGGGGAGTCAGCCCCAGCATTTT. The chain is built from TRBV5-1 and TRBJ1-5, with D perhaps TRBD1 (5 bases). This CDR3 region has 14 residues. Looked up from germline, CDR1 is SGHRS and CDR2 is YFSETQ. Trimming removed 0 bases from V and 6 bases from J, with 10 bases in between. Variable domain in full (rest from reference TRBV5-1 and TRBJ1-5): KAGVTQTPRYLIKTRGQQVTLSCSPISGHRSVSWYQQTPGQGLQFLFEYFSETQRNKGNFPGRFSGRQFSNSRSEMNVSTLELGDSALYLCASSLAGGSQPQHFGDGTRLSIL.

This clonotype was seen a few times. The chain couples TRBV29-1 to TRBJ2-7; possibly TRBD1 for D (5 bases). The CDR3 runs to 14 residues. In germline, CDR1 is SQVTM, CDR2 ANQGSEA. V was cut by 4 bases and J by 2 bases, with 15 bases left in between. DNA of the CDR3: TGCAGCGTTGTCTCGACCAGGGCGCCCTACGAGCAGTACTTC. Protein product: CSVVSTRAPYEQYF.

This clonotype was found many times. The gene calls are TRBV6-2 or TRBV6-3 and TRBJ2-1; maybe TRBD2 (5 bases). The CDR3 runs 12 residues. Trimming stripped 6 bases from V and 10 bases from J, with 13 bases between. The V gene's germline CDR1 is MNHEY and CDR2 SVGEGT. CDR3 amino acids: CASSPPPGEQFF. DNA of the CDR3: TGTGCCAGCAGCCCTCCTCCGGGAGAGCAGTTCTTC.

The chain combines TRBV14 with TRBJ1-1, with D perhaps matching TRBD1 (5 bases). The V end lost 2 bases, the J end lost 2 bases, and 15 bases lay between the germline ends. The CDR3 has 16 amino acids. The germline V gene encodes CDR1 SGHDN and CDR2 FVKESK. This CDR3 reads CASSQLRGRTNTEAFF. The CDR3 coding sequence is TGTGCCAGCAGCCAACTTCGGGGACGGACAAACACTGAAGCTTTCTTT.

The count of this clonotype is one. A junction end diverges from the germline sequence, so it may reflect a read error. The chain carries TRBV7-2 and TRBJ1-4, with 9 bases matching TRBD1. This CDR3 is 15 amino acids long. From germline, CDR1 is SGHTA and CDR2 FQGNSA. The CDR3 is CAGSLQGATNEKLFF. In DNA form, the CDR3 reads TGTGCCGGCAGCTTACAGGGGGCGACTAATGAAAAACTGTTTTTT.

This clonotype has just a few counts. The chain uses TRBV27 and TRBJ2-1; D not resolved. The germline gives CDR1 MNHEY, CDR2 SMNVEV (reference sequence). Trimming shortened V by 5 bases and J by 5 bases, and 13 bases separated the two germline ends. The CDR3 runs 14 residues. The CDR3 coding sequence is TGTGCCAGCAGTGGGCTAGTGATGCACAATGAGCAGTTCTTC. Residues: CASSGLVMHNEQFF.